The T cell receptor beta chain under discussion was sequenced for a study of blood T cell repertoires in COVID-19. Study summary: The study drew acute and convalescent COVID-19 samples from the United States, Italy and Spain. T cells, B-cell-depleted T cells, or PBMCs supplied cDNA or gDNA.

Per the study methods: It was from reference gene primer amplification that nucleated cell counts were estimated. The method was immunoSEQ multiplex PCR; TCRdb's version includes in-frame clones alone and lacks a portion of them. The V and J calls and clone size were taken over from that table, and D and trimming were inferred from the DNA. Seen here are approximately 120,000 clones, 70% to 90% observed once, and the top ten hold about 1.2%. This CDR3 comprises 17 residues. The germline V gene encodes CDR1 SGHRS and CDR2 YFSETQ. V lost 6 bases, J lost 4 bases, and 13 bases stayed unmatched. The specimen was peripheral blood. The V call is TRBV5-1, the J call TRBJ1-1; 12 positions agree with TRBD1. This clonotype was sampled from a woman aged 80 or over with acute or convalescent COVID-19. The CDR3 DNA sequence: TGCGCCAGCAACGGGGGGACAGGGGGCGAAATCGGCACTGAAGCTTTCTTT. Encoded protein: CASNGGTGGEIGTEAFF.